The present T cell receptor beta chain was sequenced within a study of blood T cell repertoires in COVID-19. Study context: Samples came from the United States, Italy and Spain, spanning acute and convalescent COVID-19.

Data came from immunoSEQ multiplex PCR; TCRdb stores just in-frame clones and leaves some out. The sample yields tens of thousands of clones, 85% to 90% seen once. This CDR3 comprises 18 residues. V shed 5 bases, J shed 6 bases, and the junction held 15 bases outside the gene matches. Germline V lookup: CDR1 SNHLY, CDR2 FYNNEI. This chain links TRBV2 with TRBJ2-1, with 11 bases that match TRBD1. Sample: peripheral blood. This TCR was sampled from a man in his forties with active COVID-19. DNA of the CDR3: TGTGCCAGCAGTCCCCAAAGGGGAGGACAGGGGGCGGGCAATGAGCAGTTCTTC. It specifies CASSPQRGGQGAGNEQFF.